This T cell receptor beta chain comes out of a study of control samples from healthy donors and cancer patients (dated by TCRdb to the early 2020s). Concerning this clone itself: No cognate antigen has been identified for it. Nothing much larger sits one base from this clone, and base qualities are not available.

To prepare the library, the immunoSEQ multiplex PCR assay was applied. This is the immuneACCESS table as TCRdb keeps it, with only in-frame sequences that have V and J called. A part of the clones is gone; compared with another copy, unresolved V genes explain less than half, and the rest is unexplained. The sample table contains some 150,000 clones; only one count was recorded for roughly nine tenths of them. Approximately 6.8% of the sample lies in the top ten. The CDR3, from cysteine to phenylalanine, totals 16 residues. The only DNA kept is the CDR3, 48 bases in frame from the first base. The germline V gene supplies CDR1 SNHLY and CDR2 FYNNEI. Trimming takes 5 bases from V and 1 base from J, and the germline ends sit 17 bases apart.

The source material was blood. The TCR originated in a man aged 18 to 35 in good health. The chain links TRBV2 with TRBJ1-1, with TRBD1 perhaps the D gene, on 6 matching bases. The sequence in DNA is TGTGCCAGCAGTATGGGGGCTATAAGGACGAACACTGAAGCTTTCTTT. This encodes CASSMGAIRTNTEAFF.